One sample yielded the 3 T cell receptor beta chains listed below, sequenced in a study of shared clonotypes between healthy human individuals. Clones were read by immunoSEQ multiplex PCR, and TCRdb kept only the in-frame ones, dropping some. In the table there are roughly 2,500,000 clones, under 95% of which are singletons. Specimen: naive CD4+ T cells from PBMCs. This sample's subset: CD45RA+ positively selected. Receptor source: a man aged 18 to 30 in good health. Some clones in this sample may be carry-over from other donors' samples.

The rearrangement links TRBV5-1 to TRBJ1-1, with D perhaps TRBD1 (5 bases). The CDR3 has 14 amino acids. Germline V gene lookup returns CDR1 SGHRS and CDR2 YFSETQ. Trimming took off 5 bases at V and 0 bases at J, with 11 bases between the two ends. CDR3 bases: TGCGCCAGCAGTCCGGACATCATGAACACTGAAGCTTTCTTT. Its protein is CASSPDIMNTEAFF.

This chain joins TRBV7-3 and TRBJ2-5; the D gene is possibly TRBD1 (6 bases). Deletions cut 2 bases from V and 7 bases from J, with 11 bases between. Germline V gene lookup returns CDR1 SGHTA and CDR2 FQGTGA. The CDR3 covers 13 residues. The CDR3 here is CASSLGGTGTQYF. The DNA for the CDR3 is TGTGCCAGCAGCTTAGGGGGCACCGGGACCCAGTACTTC.

The chain links TRBV19 to TRBJ2-6; 7 nucleotides agree with TRBD1. Trimming at V came to 6 bases and at J to 1 base, leaving 6 bases not matched to a gene. Germline CDR1 reads LNHDA; CDR2 reads SQIVND (reference sequence). The CDR3 has 16 residues. This CDR3 reads CASRTGLLSGANVLTF. Written as DNA, the CDR3 is TGTGCCAGTAGGACAGGGTTACTTTCTGGGGCCAACGTCCTGACTTTC.